These 27 T cell receptor beta chains came from one sample sequenced in a study of T cell repertoires in cytomegalovirus infection. TCRdb reprocessed the reads with MiXCR, giving one entry per CDR3 protein. The sample yields hundreds of thousands of distinct CDR3 sequences, more than 40% seen once. What these receptors recognize is not known. This material consisted of cultured PBMCs, taken from culture after CMV antigen stimulation. The source is a human donor in good health (CMV status not recorded). Some clones in this sample may be carry-over from other donors' samples.

The genes are TRBV2 and TRBJ2-2; perhaps TRBD1 as D (5 bases). CDR1 and CDR2 from the germline V gene are SNHLY and FYNNEI. The CDR3 consists of 15 residues. Trimming shortened V by 11 bases and J by 3 bases, and 19 bases separated the two germline ends. The DNA for the CDR3 is TGTGCCGCCAGCAATAGAGAAGGGGACACCGGGGAGCTGTTTTTT. Translation gives CAASNREGDTGELFF.

This clonotype has only a few counts. J is TRBJ2-1 and V is TRBV7-2, with 10 bases identical to TRBD1. The ends lost 5 bases at V and 8 bases at J; junction bases unmatched: 12. Germline V CDR1 and CDR2: SGHTA, FQGNSA. The length of the CDR3 is 16 residues. The DNA for the CDR3 is TGTGCCAGCAGCGGGACAGGGGCGGGGCCGGGGGATGAGCAGTTCTTC. It specifies CASSGTGAGPGDEQFF.

V is TRBV30 and J is TRBJ2-4; D gene unclear. The germline CDR1 and CDR2 sequences are GTSNPN and SVGIG (reference sequence). The CDR3 covers 13 residues. V gave up 2 bases and J gave up 0 bases, with 5 bases separating them. The CDR3 DNA reads TGTGCCTGGAGTTGGATAGCCAAAAACATTCAGTACTTC. Translation: CAWSWIAKNIQYF.

This clonotype has only a few counts. V gene TRBV7-2 combines with J gene TRBJ1-1; 8 bases map to TRBD1. This CDR3 comprises 15 residues. Trimming cost V 5 bases and J 4 bases; bases outside gene matches: 9. Germline loops: CDR1 SGHTA, CDR2 FQGNSA. CDR3 sequence: CASSTRQGLGTEAFF. As DNA, the CDR3 is TGTGCCAGCAGCACGCGACAGGGGTTGGGCACTGAAGCTTTCTTT.

This clonotype appeared a few times. The chain uses TRBV7-8 and TRBJ2-1; weak D call: TRBD2 (5 bases). Trimming cost V 1 base and J 1 base, with 14 bases left between them. Germline CDR1 SGHVS, CDR2 FQNEAQ. The CDR3 consists of 17 residues. The CDR3 region has the DNA TGTGCCAGCAGCTTAGGATACCCAGGAGGTTCCTACAATGAGCAGTTCTTC. Its translation: CASSLGYPGGSYNEQFF.

This rearrangement joins TRBV11-3 to TRBJ2-6, with a possible D match to TRBD2 (5 bases). The germline V gene has CDR1 SGHNT and CDR2 YENEEA. V was shortened by 1 base and J by 0 bases, with 13 bases between the two germline ends. This CDR3 comprises 18 residues. The CDR3: CASSLGPGSGSGANVLTF. CDR3 coding DNA: TGTGCCAGCAGCTTAGGACCGGGGTCGGGCTCTGGGGCCAACGTCCTGACTTTC. Variable domain in full (rest from reference TRBV11-3 and TRBJ2-6): EAGVVQSPRYKIIEKKQPVAFWCNPISGHNTLYWYLQNLGQGPELLIRYENEEAVDDSQLPKDRFSAERLKGVDSTLKIQPAELGDSAVYLCASSLGPGSGSGANVLTFGAGSRLTVL.

Note on this clonotype: An end of the junction does not agree with germline; a read error may underlie this. The chain is built from TRBV19 and TRBJ2-1; perhaps TRBD1 as D (5 bases). Germline V gives CDR1 LNHDA, CDR2 SQIVND (reference sequence). The CDR3 has 16 amino acids. The CDR3 is CVSSMMGQPSYNEQFF. The DNA for the CDR3 is TGTGTCAGTAGTATGATGGGGCAACCCTCCTACAATGAGCAGTTCTTC.

This clonotype has more than one count but fewer than ten. J is TRBJ2-3 and V is TRBV7-2; 10 bases are shared with TRBD2. J was trimmed by 4 bases and V by 3 bases; bases with no gene match: 4. This CDR3 region has 15 residues. Germline-derived CDR1 and CDR2 are SGHTA and FQGNSA. The CDR3 DNA sequence: TGTGCCAGCAGCTTGAGAGCGGGGGGGCCAGATACGCAGTATTTT. Translation gives CASSLRAGGPDTQYF.

V gene TRBV2 combines with J gene TRBJ2-2; perhaps TRBD1 as D (6 bases). The germline V gene encodes CDR1 SNHLY and CDR2 FYNNEI. The CDR3 has 15 residues. Deletions cut 5 bases from V and 1 base from J, with 11 bases between. CDR3 region: CASSRSGENTGELFF. CDR3 coding DNA: TGTGCCAGCAGTCGGTCAGGGGAGAACACCGGGGAGCTGTTTTTT.

This clonotype has more than one count but fewer than ten. The chain has TRBV7-6 and TRBJ2-5; the match to TRBD1 covers 7 bases. The CDR3 covers 15 residues. CDR1 and CDR2 (germline): SGHVS, FNYEAQ. Trimming cost V 6 bases and J 7 bases; bases outside gene matches: 14. CDR3 nucleotides: TGTGCCAGCAGAGAGACAGGGAGCCTTTCAGGGACCCAGTACTTC. Translation: CASRETGSLSGTQYF.

V usage is TRBV19 and J usage is TRBJ2-2; the match to TRBD2 covers 7 bases. The germline CDR1 and CDR2 sequences are LNHDA and SQIVND (reference sequence). J was trimmed by 4 bases and V by 7 bases; bases with no gene match: 9. The length of the CDR3 is 15 residues. CDR3: CASNREAGFTGELFF. In DNA, the CDR3 is TGTGCCAGTAATCGGGAGGCCGGGTTCACCGGGGAGCTGTTTTTT.

This clonotype occurred a few times. The chain joins TRBV7-6 to TRBJ2-7, with 11 bases aligning to TRBD2. Germline CDR1 SGHVS, CDR2 FNYEAQ. J was trimmed by 2 bases and V by 4 bases; bases with no gene match: 13. This CDR3 region has 18 residues. This CDR3 is CASSSPLGRSGGAYEQYF. The CDR3 DNA follows: TGTGCCAGCAGCTCACCACTGGGTCGTAGCGGGGGGGCCTACGAGCAGTACTTC.

This clonotype has just a few counts. This chain uses TRBV7-2 with TRBJ2-3, with 12 bases lining up with TRBD2. This CDR3 has 18 amino acids. Germline-derived CDR1 and CDR2 are SGHTA and FQGNSA. V was pared by 5 bases and J by 0 bases, with 9 bases of the junction left unmatched. CDR3 residues: CASSSTSGRTKSTDTQYF. In DNA form, the CDR3 reads TGTGCCAGCAGCAGCACTAGCGGGAGGACGAAGAGCACAGATACGCAGTATTTT.

The chain joins TRBV7-2 to TRBJ1-1; a weak D match, TRBD1 (5 bases). The length of the CDR3 is 14 residues. Germline V CDR1 and CDR2: SGHTA, FQGNSA. The V and J ends lost 4 bases and 1 base respectively, with 10 bases between them. This CDR3 reads CASSSGPTNTEAFF. CDR3 nucleotide sequence: TGTGCCAGCAGCTCGGGACCGACGAACACTGAAGCTTTCTTT.

The chain links TRBV6-1 to TRBJ2-7; 7 nucleotides agree with TRBD1. The germline gives CDR1 MNHNS, CDR2 SASEGT. This CDR3 spans 14 amino acids. The V segment lost 4 bases and the J segment 4 bases; nucleotides outside the gene matches: 7. The CDR3 loop reads CASSVYRGGYEQYF. For the CDR3, the DNA is TGTGCCAGCAGTGTTTACAGGGGCGGGTACGAGCAGTACTTC.

The sample holds a few counts of this clonotype. The rearrangement links TRBV19 to TRBJ1-3; D gene uncertain. The germline CDR1 and CDR2 sequences are LNHDA and SQIVND (reference sequence). CDR3 length: 14 amino acids. With 6 bases removed from V and 0 bases from J, the gap between germline ends came to 9 bases. This CDR3 reads CASRVTGSGNTIYF. CDR3 in DNA: TGTGCCAGTAGAGTCACGGGCTCTGGAAACACCATATATTTT.

This clonotype showed up just a few times. The rearrangement links TRBV7-8 to TRBJ2-1, with D possibly matching TRBD1 (6 bases). V lost 7 bases and J 4 bases, leaving 17 bases between the germline ends. CDR1 SGHVS and CDR2 FQNEAQ come from the germline V gene. This CDR3 has 15 amino acids. The CDR3 DNA reads TGTGCCAGCACCTACGTCAGGGGCGGATACAATGAGCAGTTCTTC. Protein: CASTYVRGGYNEQFF.

This clonotype has a single count. The V gene is TRBV14, the J gene TRBJ2-6; the D gene is possibly TRBD2 (6 bases). Germline V gene lookup returns CDR1 SGHDN and CDR2 FVKESK. V was pared by 4 bases and J by 4 bases, with 17 bases between. CDR3 length: 17 residues. CDR3 region: CASSRLRAGKGANVLTF. DNA of the CDR3: TGTGCCAGCAGCCGCCTCAGGGCGGGAAAGGGGGCCAACGTCCTGACTTTC.

V usage is TRBV20-1 and J usage is TRBJ2-1; TRBD2 aligns across 9 bases. The CDR3 totals 16 residues. The J segment lost 4 bases and the V segment lost 3 bases, leaving 10 bases of the junction unmatched. Germline loops: CDR1 DFQATT, CDR2 SNEGSKA (reference sequence). The CDR3 here is CSASIRAGGLYNEQFF. Here the CDR3 DNA reads TGCAGTGCTAGTATTCGAGCGGGGGGCCTTTACAATGAGCAGTTCTTC.

The chain has TRBV7-6 and TRBJ2-3, with 11 positions matching TRBD2. The J segment lost 0 bases and the V segment lost 0 bases, leaving 2 bases of the junction unmatched. The CDR3 is made up of 17 amino acids. Germline assignment: CDR1 SGHVS and CDR2 FNYEAQ. The CDR3 loop is CASSLAGTSGSTDTQYF. DNA for the CDR3: TGTGCCAGCAGCTTAGCGGGGACTAGCGGTAGCACAGATACGCAGTATTTT. Variable domain in full (rest from reference TRBV7-6 and TRBJ2-3): GAGVSQSPRYKVTKRGQDVALRCDPISGHVSLYWYRQALGQGPEFLTYFNYEAQQDKSGLPNDRFSAERPEGSISTLTIQRTEQRDSAMYRCASSLAGTSGSTDTQYFGPGTRLTVL.

The chain carries TRBV10-3 and TRBJ2-3; TRBD2 agrees at 7 bases. The J segment lost 5 bases and the V segment lost 8 bases, leaving 7 bases of the junction unmatched. Per the germline V gene, CDR1 is ENHRY and CDR2 is SYGVKD. CDR3 size: 13 residues. CDR3 DNA: TGTGCCATCGCCGCCGGGGGGAGAGATACGCAGTATTTT. Protein sequence: CAIAAGGRDTQYF.

The genes are TRBV24-1 and TRBJ2-3; D may be TRBD2 (5 bases). V was clipped by 7 bases and J by 2 bases, with 9 bases between them. The CDR3 is 13 residues long. The germline V gene encodes CDR1 KGHDR and CDR2 SFDVKD. Written as DNA, the CDR3 is TGTGCCACCAGGGACGGACTCACAGATACGCAGTATTTT. Protein sequence: CATRDGLTDTQYF.

The rearrangement joins TRBV5-6 to TRBJ1-2, with 10 bases matching TRBD1. After removal of 4 bases from V and 3 bases from J, the junction contained 3 bases not matched to a gene. Germline lookup yields CDR1 SGHDT and CDR2 YYEEEE. CDR3 length: 14 amino acids. The chain's CDR3 is CASSPGTGDYGYTF. Written as DNA, the CDR3 is TGTGCCAGCAGCCCCGGGACAGGGGACTATGGCTACACCTTC.

CDR3 amino acids: CASSYSIGQPQHF. The CDR3 DNA is TGTGCCAGCAGTTACTCGATCGGCCAGCCCCAGCATTTT. This sequence joins TRBV6-5 and TRBJ1-5; D unclear. The germline V gene has CDR1 MNHEY and CDR2 SVGAGI. The CDR3 loop spans 13 amino acids. The V end was cut by 0 bases, the J end by 7 bases, with 7 bases between.

This clonotype was seen only a few times. The chain combines TRBV7-2 with TRBJ2-3, with D perhaps assigned TRBD1 or TRBD2 (5 bases each). V was trimmed by 2 bases and J by 2 bases, leaving 11 bases between them. The CDR3 runs 15 residues. CDR1 is SGHTA, CDR2 FQGNSA, per germline. The DNA for the CDR3 is TGTGCCAGCAGCTTATCGGGGCTTTCCACAGATACGCAGTATTTT. Translated, it gives CASSLSGLSTDTQYF.

This clonotype has a handful of counts. The genes are TRBV15 and TRBJ2-3; the match to TRBD2 covers 12 bases. V shed 0 bases, J shed 6 bases, and the junction held 4 bases outside the gene matches. Germline V gives CDR1 LNHNV, CDR2 YYDKDF (reference sequence). The CDR3 totals 16 residues. CDR3 residues: CATSRELAGGGDTQYF. The DNA for the CDR3 is TGTGCCACCAGCAGAGAACTAGCGGGAGGCGGGGATACGCAGTATTTT.

This chain uses TRBV6-2 or TRBV6-3 with TRBJ1-1, with TRBD1 as a possible D gene (6 bases). This CDR3 spans 14 amino acids. V lost 7 bases and J 5 bases, leaving 17 bases between the germline ends. Looked up from germline, CDR1 is MNHEY and CDR2 is SVGEGT. CDR3 bases: TGTGCCAGCATCCACGCAACAGGGCGGACTGAAGCTTTCTTT. Its protein is CASIHATGRTEAFF.